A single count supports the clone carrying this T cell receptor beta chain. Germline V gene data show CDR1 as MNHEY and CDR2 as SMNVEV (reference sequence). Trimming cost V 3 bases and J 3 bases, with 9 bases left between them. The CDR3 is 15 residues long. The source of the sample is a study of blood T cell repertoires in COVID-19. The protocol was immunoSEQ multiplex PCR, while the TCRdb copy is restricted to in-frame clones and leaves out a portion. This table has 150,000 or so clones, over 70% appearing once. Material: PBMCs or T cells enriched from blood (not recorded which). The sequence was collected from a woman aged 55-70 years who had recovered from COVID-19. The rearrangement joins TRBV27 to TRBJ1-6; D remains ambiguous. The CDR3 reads CASSFLRSYNSPLHF. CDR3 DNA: TGTGCCAGCAGTTTCCTTCGGAGCTATAATTCACCCCTCCACTTT.